Listed here are 26 T cell receptor beta chains from one sample, sequenced in a study of T cells in Graves' hyperthyroidism and ophthalmopathy. The investigators amplified TCR beta CDR3 regions from RNA transcripts. TCR CDR3 underwent first-round RT-PCR with the HTBI primer set. TCRdb re-derived calls from the multiplex PCR reads in MiXCR, one entry per CDR3 protein. The data show 600,000 to 800,000 distinct CDR3 sequences, around a third seen once. The specimen sequenced was blood. The receptors originated from a woman between 40 and 50 years old with Graves' hyperthyroidism.

V gene TRBV2 combines with J gene TRBJ1-3, with unresolved D. The length of the CDR3 is 14 residues. The germline V and J ends were trimmed by 8 bases and 3 bases, with 14 bases remaining between them. The V gene's germline CDR1 is SNHLY and CDR2 FYNNEI. CDR3 sequence reads: CASLDEGDGNTIYF. In nucleotides, the CDR3 is TGTGCCAGCTTAGACGAGGGAGATGGAAACACCATATATTTT.

In the case of this clonotype: A much larger clone differs from this one at a single base, so this may be a read error. The rearrangement uses TRBV10-3 and TRBJ1-1, with TRBD1 matching over 8 bases. With 5 bases clipped from V and 3 bases from J, the junction kept 5 bases outside the gene matches. The CDR3 extends over 14 amino acids. Germline V gives CDR1 ENHRY, CDR2 SYGVKD. CDR3 sequence (DNA): TGTGCCATCAGTCGCACAGGGGGTGACACTGAAGCTTTCTTT. Its translation is CAISRTGGDTEAFF.

In regard to this clonotype: Just one base apart from a much larger clone, this may be a read error. The chain links TRBV9 to TRBJ1-1; the D is unclear. V was pared by 4 bases and J by 5 bases, with 21 bases between. This CDR3 comprises 16 residues. CDR1 and CDR2 from the germline V gene are SGDLS and YYNGEE. This CDR3 is CASSPPGRLKKTEAFF. The CDR3 nucleotides read TGTGCCAGCAGCCCTCCCGGGCGACTCAAGAAAACTGAAGCTTTCTTT.

This clonotype has just a few counts. CDR3 amino acids: CASSRAGQVQETQYF. In DNA, the CDR3 is TGTGCCAGCAGCCGAGCGGGACAGGTACAAGAGACCCAGTACTTC. The V gene is TRBV7-9, the J gene TRBJ2-5; perhaps TRBD1 as D (8 bases). This CDR3 is 15 amino acids long. V dropped 5 bases and J dropped 2 bases, with 15 bases sitting between them. Per germline, CDR1 SEHNR and CDR2 FQNEAQ (reference sequence).

The sample holds a few counts of this clonotype. The CDR3 protein is CSVVIGGFEQYF. In DNA form, the CDR3 reads TGCAGCGTTGTTATAGGAGGGTTCGAGCAGTACTTC. The chain uses TRBV29-1 and TRBJ2-7; TRBD2 might be the D (6 bases). Trimming pared 4 bases from V and 6 bases from J, leaving 13 bases between. In germline, CDR1 is SQVTM, CDR2 ANQGSEA. CDR3 length equals 12 residues.

The rearrangement joins TRBV20-1 to TRBJ2-5, with TRBD2 as a possible D gene (6 bases). The DNA end is more similar to TRBJ2-7, so the J call may be wrong. The CDR3 spans 15 residues. The germline V gene has CDR1 DFQATT and CDR2 SNEGSKA (reference sequence). DNA of the CDR3: TGCAGTGCGATTAAACGTCGGGGGTCCTCCTACGAGCAGTACTTC. Its protein product is CSAIKRRGSSYEQYF.

The V gene is TRBV10-3, the J gene TRBJ1-2; 8 nucleotides agree with TRBD1. The germline V gene has CDR1 ENHRY and CDR2 SYGVKD. The CDR3 covers 15 residues. Trimming took 10 bases from V and 12 from J; bases not matched to a gene: 22. CDR3 nucleotide sequence: TGTGCCAGCAGCCCCTCTAGTTGGACAGGGTACAGCCACACCTTC. The encoded protein is CASSPSSWTGYSHTF.

This chain connects TRBV10-3 to TRBJ2-7, with TRBD1 matching 7 bases. The CDR3 has 16 amino acids. V was clipped by 10 bases and J by 4 bases; unmatched bases: 19. Germline assignment: CDR1 ENHRY and CDR2 SYGVKD. Here the CDR3 DNA reads TGTGCCACCGCTAAGCAACTGGGACAGAGACTTTACGAGCAGTACTTC. It yields the protein CATAKQLGQRLYEQYF.

J is TRBJ2-7 and V is TRBV19; D may match TRBD1 or TRBD2 (6 bases each). TRBJ2-1 matches the DNA end more closely, so the J call is doubtful. CDR3 length: 13 amino acids. From germline, CDR1 is LNHDA and CDR2 SQIVND (reference sequence). The CDR3 region is CASSIQGRGEQFF. The CDR3 region has the DNA TGTGCCAGTAGTATCCAGGGGCGGGGTGAGCAGTTCTTC.

This clonotype showed up many times. The rearrangement uses TRBV6-5 and TRBJ1-6; tentatively, D is TRBD1 (5 bases). Germline CDR1 reads MNHEY; CDR2 reads SVGAGI. Trimming removed 0 bases from V and 7 bases from J, with 10 bases in between. This CDR3 is built from 15 residues. CDR3: CASSYSGTANSPLHF. Written as DNA, the CDR3 is TGTGCCAGCAGTTACTCTGGGACCGCGAATTCACCCCTCCACTTT.

The chain employs TRBV4-1 and TRBJ2-7; D gene unclear. CDR3 size: 16 residues. From germline, CDR1 is MGHRA and CDR2 YSYEKL. The V end lost 0 bases, the J end lost 0 bases, and 12 bases lay between the germline ends. CDR3 amino acids: CASSQDEIGLSYEQYF. CDR3 nucleotides: TGCGCCAGCAGCCAAGATGAGATCGGGCTCTCCTACGAGCAGTACTTC.

This chain connects TRBV2 to TRBJ2-2; possibly TRBD1 or TRBD2 for D (5 bases each). Trimming cost V 7 bases and J 1 base, with 16 bases left between them. The germline V gene has CDR1 SNHLY and CDR2 FYNNEI. CDR3 length equals 16 residues. CDR3 region: CASTRGRRLNTGELFF. The CDR3 region has the DNA TGTGCCAGCACGAGGGGTCGGAGGTTGAACACCGGGGAGCTGTTTTTT.

J is TRBJ1-6 and V is TRBV11-2; D unclear. V was trimmed by 1 base and J by 17 bases, leaving 9 bases between them. The CDR3 loop spans 11 amino acids. CDR1 is SGHAT, CDR2 FQNNGV, per germline. The CDR3 spells CASSLGLPIHF. CDR3 coding DNA: TGTGCCAGCAGCTTAGGACTGCCTATCCACTTT.

This clonotype has a count of ten or more. This chain links TRBV5-6 with TRBJ1-1, with D hard to call. This CDR3 has 12 amino acids. Looked up from germline, CDR1 is SGHDT and CDR2 is YYEEEE. The V and J ends lost 3 bases and 3 bases respectively, with 6 bases between them. CDR3 nucleotides: TGTGCCAGCAGCTGGAAGGACACTGAAGCTTTCTTT. Translation: CASSWKDTEAFF.

The chain joins TRBV20-1 to TRBJ2-2, with D perhaps being TRBD1 or TRBD2 (6 bases each). The length of the CDR3 is 16 residues. V was cut by 3 bases and J by 4 bases, with 18 bases left in between. Germline loops: CDR1 DFQATT, CDR2 SNEGSKA (reference sequence). CDR3 nucleotides: TGCAGTGCTAGTCCCGGACGGGGGCGAGGCACCGGGGAGCTGTTTTTT. Its translation is CSASPGRGRGTGELFF.

This clonotype was seen many times. The chain employs TRBV12-3 or TRBV12-4 and TRBJ2-5; TRBD2 agrees at 13 bases. V lost 6 bases and J lost 5; bases outside the gene matches: 6. This CDR3 has 15 amino acids. The CDR3 sequence is CASRKGLAGSETQYF. In nucleotides, the CDR3 is TGTGCCAGCAGAAAGGGACTAGCGGGGAGTGAGACCCAGTACTTC.

V is TRBV7-2 and J is TRBJ1-1; D is perhaps TRBD1 (5 bases). The CDR3 runs to 16 residues. Trimming took off 5 bases at V and 1 base at J, with 17 bases between the two ends. Germline V gene data show CDR1 as SGHTA and CDR2 as FQGNSA. The DNA of the CDR3 is TGTGCCAGCAGCCCTGCACGAGGGGCAGGGAACACTGAAGCTTTCTTT. Translating it yields CASSPARGAGNTEAFF.

Remarks on this clonotype: A much bigger clone sits one base away, suggesting this may be a read error. The chain is built from TRBV7-9 and TRBJ2-7, with D perhaps assigned TRBD1 or TRBD2 (6 bases each). The length of the CDR3 is 15 residues. Germline CDR1 is SEHNR and CDR2 is FQNEAQ (reference sequence). V was shortened by 5 bases and J by 9 bases, with 23 bases between the two germline ends. The CDR3, as DNA: TGTGCCAGCAGCATGAGGGGGGTTCTCTTCTCTAGGCAGTACTTC. Its translation is CASSMRGVLFSRQYF. The complete variable domain, with remaining parts taken from reference TRBV7-9 and TRBJ2-7, reads DTGVSQNPRHKITKRGQNVTFRCDPISEHNRLYWYRQTLGQGPEFLTYFQNEAQLEKSRLLSDRFSAERPKGSFSTLEIQRTEQGDSAMYLCASSMRGVLFSRQYFGPGTRLTVT.

This clonotype has only a few counts. The CDR3 loop is CASSYSLRGGTEAFF. DNA for the CDR3: TGTGCCAGCAGTTACTCGTTAAGGGGAGGGACTGAAGCTTTCTTT. V and J are TRBV6-5 and TRBJ1-1; D perhaps matches TRBD1 (5 bases). This CDR3 is 15 amino acids long. V was trimmed by 0 bases and J by 5 bases, leaving 13 bases between them. Germline V CDR1 and CDR2: MNHEY, SVGAGI.

This clonotype has at least ten counts. The rearrangement links TRBV10-2 to TRBJ1-1, with D uncertain. The CDR3 covers 17 residues. The V gene lost 7 bases and the J gene lost 2 bases, with 23 bases spanning the gap. Germline CDR1 is WSHSY and CDR2 is SAAADI. CDR3 protein: CASNDGIRTGINTEAFF. DNA of the CDR3: TGCGCCAGCAACGACGGGATAAGGACGGGGATAAACACTGAAGCTTTCTTT.

To note about this clonotype: Sequence at one end of the junction differs from germline and may be a read error. V usage is TRBV12-3 or TRBV12-4 and J usage is TRBJ1-2; no firm D call. CDR3 length: 12 residues. CDR3 residues: CASSFLTYGYAF. For the CDR3, the DNA is TGTGCCAGCAGTTTTCTGACCTATGGCTACGCCTTC.

The chain employs TRBV6-5 and TRBJ1-5, with a tentative D call TRBD1 (6 bases). V was trimmed by 4 bases and J by 4 bases, leaving 17 bases between them. CDR1 is MNHEY, CDR2 SVGAGI, per germline. This CDR3 has 16 amino acids. The CDR3 nucleotides read TGTGCCAGCAGTTCCCCTGGGGGCCTTAGGAATCAGCCCCAGCATTTT. This gives the protein CASSSPGGLRNQPQHF.

As concerns this clonotype: A read error may account for a junction end that differs from germline. The chain employs TRBV29-1 and TRBJ1-2; no firm D call. The CDR3 is 12 amino acids. Germline CDR1 reads SQVTM; CDR2 reads ANQGSEA. The CDR3, as DNA: TGTGCCAGCAGCAACCGGGTCTATGGCTACACCTTC. It is translated as CASSNRVYGYTF.

The V and J genes are TRBV25-1 and TRBJ2-5; TRBD2 matches 8 bases. Germline V gene data show CDR1 as MGHDK and CDR2 as SYGVNS. CDR3 length: 18 amino acids. Trimming at V came to 0 bases and at J to 7 bases, leaving 16 bases not matched to a gene. DNA for the CDR3: TGTGCCAGCAGTGAATATGGTTCGGCTAGCGGGTCCCTGGGGACCCAGTACTTC. This codes for CASSEYGSASGSLGTQYF. Using reference TRBV25-1 and TRBJ2-5 for the parts outside the CDR3, the full variable domain is EADIYQTPRYLVIGTGKKITLECSQTMGHDKMYWYQQDPGMELHLIHYSYGVNSTEKGDLSSESTVSRIRTEHFPLTLESARPSHTSQYLCASSEYGSASGSLGTQYFGPGTRLLVL.

This clonotype was seen ten or more times. V gene TRBV11-2 combines with J gene TRBJ2-5; no definite D call. V lost 7 bases to trimming and J lost 2 bases, with 5 bases between them. Germline lookup yields CDR1 SGHAT and CDR2 FQNNGV. CDR3 length: 11 amino acids. CDR3: CASNQQETQYF. The CDR3 nucleotides are TGTGCCAGCAACCAACAAGAGACCCAGTACTTC.

The chain has TRBV12-5 and TRBJ1-2, with a tentative D call TRBD1 (6 bases). Trimming took 4 bases from V and 3 from J, leaving 21 bases between them. From germline, CDR1 is LGHNT and CDR2 FRNRAP. This CDR3 has 17 residues. CDR3 sequence: CASGSTTPTGRDYGYTF. The DNA for the CDR3 is TGTGCTAGTGGTTCTACAACACCGACAGGAAGGGACTATGGCTACACCTTC. The full variable domain, with the rest looked up from reference TRBV12-5 and TRBJ1-2, is DARVTQTPRHKVTEMGQEVTMRCQPILGHNTVFWYRQTMMQGLELLAYFRNRAPLDDSGMPKDRFSAEMPDATLATLKIQPSEPRDSAVYFCASGSTTPTGRDYGYTFGSGTRLTVV.